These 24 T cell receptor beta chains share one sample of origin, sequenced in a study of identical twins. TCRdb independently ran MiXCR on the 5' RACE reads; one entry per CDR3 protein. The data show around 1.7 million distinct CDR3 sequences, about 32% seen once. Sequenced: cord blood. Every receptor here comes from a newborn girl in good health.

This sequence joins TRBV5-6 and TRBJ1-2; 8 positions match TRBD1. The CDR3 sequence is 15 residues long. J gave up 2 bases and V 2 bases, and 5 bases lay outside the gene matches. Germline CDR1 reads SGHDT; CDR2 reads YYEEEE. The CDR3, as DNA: TGTGCCAGCAGCTTACAGGGGGAATGGAACTATGGCTACACCTTC. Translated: CASSLQGEWNYGYTF.

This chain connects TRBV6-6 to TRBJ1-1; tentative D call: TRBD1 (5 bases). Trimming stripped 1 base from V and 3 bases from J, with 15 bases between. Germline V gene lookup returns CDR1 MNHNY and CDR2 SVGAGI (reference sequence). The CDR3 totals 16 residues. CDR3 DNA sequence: TGTGCCAGCAGTTACTTGGGCGGGGCGGGGGACACTGAAGCTTTCTTT. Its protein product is CASSYLGGAGDTEAFF.

CDR3 DNA sequence: TGTGCCAGCAGCCTCCGGACAGGGGCCAATGAGCAGTACTTC. Residues: CASSLRTGANEQYF. This chain connects TRBV11-2 to TRBJ2-5, with 9 bases identical to TRBD1. CDR3 length: 14 residues. V was clipped by 5 bases and J by 11 bases; unmatched bases: 12. The germline V gene has CDR1 SGHAT and CDR2 FQNNGV. Complete variable domain (other parts from reference TRBV11-2 and TRBJ2-5): EAGVAQSPRYKIIEKRQSVAFWCNPISGHATLYWYQQILGQGPKLLIQFQNNGVVDDSQLPKDRFSAERLKGVDSTLKIQPAKLEDSAVYLCASSLRTGANEQYFGPGTRLLVL.

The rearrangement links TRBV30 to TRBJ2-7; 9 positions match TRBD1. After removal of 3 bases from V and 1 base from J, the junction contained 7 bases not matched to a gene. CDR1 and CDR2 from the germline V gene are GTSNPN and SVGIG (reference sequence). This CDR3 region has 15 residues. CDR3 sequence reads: CAWRPGQGLSYEQYF. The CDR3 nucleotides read TGTGCCTGGAGACCGGGACAGGGCTTATCCTACGAGCAGTACTTC. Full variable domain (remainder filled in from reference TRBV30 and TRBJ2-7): SQTIHQWPATLVQPVGSPLSLECTVEGTSNPNLYWYRQAAGRGLQLLFYSVGIGQISSEVPQNLSASRPQDRQFILSSKKLLLSDSGFYLCAWRPGQGLSYEQYFGPGTRLTVT.

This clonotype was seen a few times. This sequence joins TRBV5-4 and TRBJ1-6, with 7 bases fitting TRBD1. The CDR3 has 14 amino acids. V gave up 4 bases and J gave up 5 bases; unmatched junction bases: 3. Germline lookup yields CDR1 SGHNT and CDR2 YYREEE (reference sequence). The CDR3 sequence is CASSRQGNNSPLHF. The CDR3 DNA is TGTGCCAGCAGCAGACAGGGAAATAATTCACCCCTCCACTTT.

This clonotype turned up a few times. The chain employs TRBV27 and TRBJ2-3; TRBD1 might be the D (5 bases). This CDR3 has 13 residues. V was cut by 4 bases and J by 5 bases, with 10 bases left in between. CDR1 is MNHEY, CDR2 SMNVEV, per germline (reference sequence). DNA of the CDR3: TGTGCCAGCAGTTCGACAGCACTAGATACGCAGTATTTT. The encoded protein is CASSSTALDTQYF.

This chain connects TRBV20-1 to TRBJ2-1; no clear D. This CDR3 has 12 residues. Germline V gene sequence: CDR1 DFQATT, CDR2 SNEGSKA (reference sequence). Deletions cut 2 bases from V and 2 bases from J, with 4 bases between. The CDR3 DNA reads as TGCAGTGCTAGATACCCCTACAATGAGCAGTTCTTC. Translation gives CSARYPYNEQFF.

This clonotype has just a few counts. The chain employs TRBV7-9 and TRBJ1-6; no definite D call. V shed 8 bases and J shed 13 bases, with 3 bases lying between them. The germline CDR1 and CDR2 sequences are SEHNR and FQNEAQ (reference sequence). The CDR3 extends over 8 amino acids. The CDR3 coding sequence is TGTGCCAGCCATCCCCTCCACTTT. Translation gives CASHPLHF.

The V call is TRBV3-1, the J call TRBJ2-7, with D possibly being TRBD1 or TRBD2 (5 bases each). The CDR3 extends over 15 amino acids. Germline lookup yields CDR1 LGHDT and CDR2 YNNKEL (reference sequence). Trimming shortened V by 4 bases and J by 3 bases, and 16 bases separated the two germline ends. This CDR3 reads CASSRRRDGFYEQYF. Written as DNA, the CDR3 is TGTGCCAGCAGCCGAAGACGGGACGGTTTCTACGAGCAGTACTTC.

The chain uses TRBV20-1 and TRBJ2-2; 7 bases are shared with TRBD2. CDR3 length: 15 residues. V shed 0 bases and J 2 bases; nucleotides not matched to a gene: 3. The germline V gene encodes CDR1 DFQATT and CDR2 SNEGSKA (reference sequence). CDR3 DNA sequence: TGCAGTGCTAGAGACTGGGGGGGTAACACCGGGGAGCTGTTTTTT. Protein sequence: CSARDWGGNTGELFF.

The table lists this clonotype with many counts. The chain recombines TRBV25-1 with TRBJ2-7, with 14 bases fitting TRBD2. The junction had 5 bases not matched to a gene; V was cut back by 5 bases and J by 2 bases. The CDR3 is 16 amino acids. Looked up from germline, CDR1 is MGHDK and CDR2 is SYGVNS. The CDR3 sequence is CASSFRTSGGPYEQYF. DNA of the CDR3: TGTGCCAGCAGTTTTAGGACTAGCGGGGGGCCCTACGAGCAGTACTTC.

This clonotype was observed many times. The CDR3 spells CAIRSSGTSFDEQYF. In DNA, the CDR3 is TGTGCCATCAGGAGTTCCGGGACTAGTTTCGACGAGCAGTACTTC. The chain employs TRBV10-3 and TRBJ2-7, with 8 bases identical to TRBD2. CDR3 size: 15 residues. CDR1 and CDR2 (germline): ENHRY, SYGVKD. V gave up 6 bases and J gave up 5 bases; unmatched junction bases: 12.

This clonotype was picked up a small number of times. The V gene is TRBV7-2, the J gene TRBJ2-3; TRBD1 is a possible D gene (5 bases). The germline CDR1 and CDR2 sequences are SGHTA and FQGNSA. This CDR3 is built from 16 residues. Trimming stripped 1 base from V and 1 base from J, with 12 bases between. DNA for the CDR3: TGTGCCAGCAGCTTAGGAAGGGGTTCGGGCACAGATACGCAGTATTTT. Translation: CASSLGRGSGTDTQYF.

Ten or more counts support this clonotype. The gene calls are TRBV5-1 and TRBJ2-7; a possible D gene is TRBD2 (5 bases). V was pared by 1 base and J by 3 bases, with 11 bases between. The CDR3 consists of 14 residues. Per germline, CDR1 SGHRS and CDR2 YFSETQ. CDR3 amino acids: CASSLSSLDYEQYF. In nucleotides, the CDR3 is TGCGCCAGCAGCTTGTCTAGCCTAGACTACGAGCAGTACTTC.

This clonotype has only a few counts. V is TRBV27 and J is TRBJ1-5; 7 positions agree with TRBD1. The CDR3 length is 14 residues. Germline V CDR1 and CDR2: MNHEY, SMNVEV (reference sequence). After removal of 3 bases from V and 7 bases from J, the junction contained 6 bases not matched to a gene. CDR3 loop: CASSLARGQQPQHF. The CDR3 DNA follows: TGTGCCAGCAGTTTGGCCAGGGGACAGCAGCCCCAGCATTTT.

CDR3 sequence (DNA): TGTGCCAGCAGGATGGGACTAGCCCTGGGGTCCTACAATGAGCAGTTCTTC. It encodes CASRMGLALGSYNEQFF. The J gene is TRBJ2-1, the V gene TRBV2, with 9 bases that match TRBD2. CDR1 is SNHLY and CDR2 is FYNNEI in the germline V gene. There are 17 residues in the CDR3. V gave up 6 bases and J gave up 1 base; unmatched junction bases: 10.

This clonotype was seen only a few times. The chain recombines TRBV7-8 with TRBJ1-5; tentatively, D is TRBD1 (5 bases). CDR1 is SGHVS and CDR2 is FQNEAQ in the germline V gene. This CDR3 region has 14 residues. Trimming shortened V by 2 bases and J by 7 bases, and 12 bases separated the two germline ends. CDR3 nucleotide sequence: TGTGCCAGCAGCTTAATGGCGGGGGTGCAGCCCCAGCATTTT. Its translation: CASSLMAGVQPQHF.

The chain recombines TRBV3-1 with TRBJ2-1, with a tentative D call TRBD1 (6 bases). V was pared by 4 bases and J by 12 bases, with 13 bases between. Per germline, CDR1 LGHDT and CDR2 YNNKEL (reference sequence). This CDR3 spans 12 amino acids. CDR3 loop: CASSPSLGAQFF. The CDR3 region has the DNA TGTGCCAGCAGCCCCTCTTTGGGGGCGCAGTTCTTC.

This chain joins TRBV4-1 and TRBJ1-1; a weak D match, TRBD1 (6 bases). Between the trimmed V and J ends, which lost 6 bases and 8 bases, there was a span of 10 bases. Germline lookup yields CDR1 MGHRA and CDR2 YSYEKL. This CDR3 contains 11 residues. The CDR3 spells CASRGHGEAFF. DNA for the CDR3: TGCGCCAGCAGGGGACACGGGGAAGCTTTCTTT.

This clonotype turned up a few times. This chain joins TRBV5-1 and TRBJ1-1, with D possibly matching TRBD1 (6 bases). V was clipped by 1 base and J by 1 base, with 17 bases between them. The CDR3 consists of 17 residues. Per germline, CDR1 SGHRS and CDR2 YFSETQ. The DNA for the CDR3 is TGCGCCAGCAGCTTGAACCCCTCAGGGGCCGGGAACACTGAAGCTTTCTTT. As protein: CASSLNPSGAGNTEAFF.

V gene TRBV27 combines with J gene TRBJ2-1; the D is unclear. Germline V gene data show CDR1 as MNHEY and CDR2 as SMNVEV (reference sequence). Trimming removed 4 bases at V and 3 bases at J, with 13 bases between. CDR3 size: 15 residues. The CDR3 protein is CASSWRSGYYNEQFF. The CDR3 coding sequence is TGTGCCAGCAGTTGGCGGTCAGGCTACTACAATGAGCAGTTCTTC.

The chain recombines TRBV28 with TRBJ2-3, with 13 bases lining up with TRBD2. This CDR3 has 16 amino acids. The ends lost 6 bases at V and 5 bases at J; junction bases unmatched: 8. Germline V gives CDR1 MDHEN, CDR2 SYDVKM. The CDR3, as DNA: TGTGCCAGCAGCCCGACCGGGACTAGCGGGATAGATACGCAGTATTTT. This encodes CASSPTGTSGIDTQYF.

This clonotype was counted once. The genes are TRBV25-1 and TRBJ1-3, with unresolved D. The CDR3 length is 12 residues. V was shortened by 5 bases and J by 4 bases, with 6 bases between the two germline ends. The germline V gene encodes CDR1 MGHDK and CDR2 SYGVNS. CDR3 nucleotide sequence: TGTGCCAGCAGTAACGTCGGAAACACCATATATTTT. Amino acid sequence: CASSNVGNTIYF. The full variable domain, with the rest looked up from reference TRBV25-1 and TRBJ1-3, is EADIYQTPRYLVIGTGKKITLECSQTMGHDKMYWYQQDPGMELHLIHYSYGVNSTEKGDLSSESTVSRIRTEHFPLTLESARPSHTSQYLCASSNVGNTIYFGEGSWLTVV.

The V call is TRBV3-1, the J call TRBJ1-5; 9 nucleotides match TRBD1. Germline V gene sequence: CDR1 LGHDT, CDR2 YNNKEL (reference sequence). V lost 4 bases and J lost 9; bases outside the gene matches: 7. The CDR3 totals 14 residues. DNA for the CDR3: TGTGCCAGCAGCCCGGGACAGGGCAAATGGCCCCAGCATTTT. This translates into CASSPGQGKWPQHF.